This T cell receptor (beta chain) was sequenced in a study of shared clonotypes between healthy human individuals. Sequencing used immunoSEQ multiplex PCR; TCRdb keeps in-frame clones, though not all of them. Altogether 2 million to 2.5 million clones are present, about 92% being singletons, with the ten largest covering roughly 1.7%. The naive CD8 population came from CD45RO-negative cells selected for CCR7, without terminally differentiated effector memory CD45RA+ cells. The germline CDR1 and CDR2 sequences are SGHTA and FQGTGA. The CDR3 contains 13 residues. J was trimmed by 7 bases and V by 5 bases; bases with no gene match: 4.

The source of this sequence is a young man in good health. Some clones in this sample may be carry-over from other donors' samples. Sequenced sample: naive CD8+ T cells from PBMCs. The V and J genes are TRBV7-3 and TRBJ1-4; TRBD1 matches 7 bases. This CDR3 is CASSPSGGEKLFF. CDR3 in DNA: TGTGCCAGCAGCCCTTCAGGGGGTGAAAAACTGTTTTTT.